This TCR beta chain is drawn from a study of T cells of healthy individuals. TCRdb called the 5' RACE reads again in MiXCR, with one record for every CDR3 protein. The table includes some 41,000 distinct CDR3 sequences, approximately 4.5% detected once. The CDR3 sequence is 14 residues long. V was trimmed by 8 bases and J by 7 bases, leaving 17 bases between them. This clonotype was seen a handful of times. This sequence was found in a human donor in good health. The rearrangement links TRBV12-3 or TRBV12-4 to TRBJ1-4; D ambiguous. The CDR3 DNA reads TGTGCCAGCGCATCCGGGTTCGGTCGTGAAAAACTGTTTTTT. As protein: CASASGFGREKLFF.